This TCR beta chain was documented in a study of cytomegalovirus exposure and HLA in healthy donors. Across the whole study: Clustering assigned about 80% of the 350 to 400 genotyped donors to the Caucasian-associated ancestry cluster.

CDR3 size: 17 residues. Germline lookup yields CDR1 LNHNV and CDR2 YYDKDF (reference sequence). Trimming pared 0 bases from V and 3 bases from J, leaving 17 bases between. With respect to this clone: Its antigen is unidentified.

The study, taken as a whole, reports: In presence/absence analyses, roughly uniform sequencing depth across donors was assumed. The sole available immune exposure information was CMV serostatus.

The PCR was carried out with 60 Vbeta primers and 13 Jbeta primers. Some clones are missing from TCRdb's copy, which holds only in-frame ones; the method was immunoSEQ multiplex PCR. Of about 70,000 clones in the sample, about 74% were seen once. Sequenced: PBMCs. J is TRBJ1-1 and V is TRBV15, with D maybe TRBD1 (6 bases). This receptor was obtained from a human donor in good health. CDR3 sequence reads: CATSRETGLGLYTEAFF. The DNA of the CDR3 is TGTGCCACCAGCAGAGAAACAGGGCTAGGGTTGTACACTGAAGCTTTCTTT.